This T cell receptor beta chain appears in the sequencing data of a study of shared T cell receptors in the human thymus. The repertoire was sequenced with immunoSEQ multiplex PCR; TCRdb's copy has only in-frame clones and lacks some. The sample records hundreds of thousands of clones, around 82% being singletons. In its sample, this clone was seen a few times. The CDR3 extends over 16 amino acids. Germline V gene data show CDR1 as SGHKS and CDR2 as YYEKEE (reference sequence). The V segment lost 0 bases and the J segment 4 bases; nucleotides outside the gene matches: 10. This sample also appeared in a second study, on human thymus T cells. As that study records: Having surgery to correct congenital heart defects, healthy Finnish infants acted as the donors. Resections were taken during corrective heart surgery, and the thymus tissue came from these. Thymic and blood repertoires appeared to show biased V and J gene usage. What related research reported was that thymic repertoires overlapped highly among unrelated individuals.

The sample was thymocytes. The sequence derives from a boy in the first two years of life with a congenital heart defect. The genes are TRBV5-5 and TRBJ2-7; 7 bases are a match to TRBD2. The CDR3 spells CASSLGWREIGYEQYF. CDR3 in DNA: TGTGCCAGCAGCTTGGGATGGCGGGAGATCGGATACGAGCAGTACTTC.